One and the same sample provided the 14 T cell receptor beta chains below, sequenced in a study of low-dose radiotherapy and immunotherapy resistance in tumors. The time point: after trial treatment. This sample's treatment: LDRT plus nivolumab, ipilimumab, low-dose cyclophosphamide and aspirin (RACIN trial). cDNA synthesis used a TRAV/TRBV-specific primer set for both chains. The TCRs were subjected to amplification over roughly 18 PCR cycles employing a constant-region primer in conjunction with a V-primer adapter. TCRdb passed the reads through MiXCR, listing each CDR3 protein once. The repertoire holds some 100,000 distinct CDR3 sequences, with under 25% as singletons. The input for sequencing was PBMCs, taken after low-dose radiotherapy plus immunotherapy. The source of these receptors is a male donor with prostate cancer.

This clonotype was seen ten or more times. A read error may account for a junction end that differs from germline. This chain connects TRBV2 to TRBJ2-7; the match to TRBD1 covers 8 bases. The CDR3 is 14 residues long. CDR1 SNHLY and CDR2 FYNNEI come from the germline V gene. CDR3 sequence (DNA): TGTGCCATCAGTGCAGACAGGGGAGTAGCGAAGCAGTACTTC. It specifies CAISADRGVAKQYF.

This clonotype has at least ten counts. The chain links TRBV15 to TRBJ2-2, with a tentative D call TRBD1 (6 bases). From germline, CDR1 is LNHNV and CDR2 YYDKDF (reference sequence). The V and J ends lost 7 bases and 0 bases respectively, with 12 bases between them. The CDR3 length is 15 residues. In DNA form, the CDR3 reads TGTGCCACCACTTCGGGACATTCGAACACCGGGGAGCTGTTTTTT. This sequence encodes CATTSGHSNTGELFF.

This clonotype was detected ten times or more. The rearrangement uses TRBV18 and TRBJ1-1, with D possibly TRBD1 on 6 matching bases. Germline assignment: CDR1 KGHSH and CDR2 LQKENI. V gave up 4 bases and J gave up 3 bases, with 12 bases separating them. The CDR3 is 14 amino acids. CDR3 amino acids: CASSQGGRDTEAFF. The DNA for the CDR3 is TGTGCCAGCTCACAAGGGGGACGGGACACTGAAGCTTTCTTT.

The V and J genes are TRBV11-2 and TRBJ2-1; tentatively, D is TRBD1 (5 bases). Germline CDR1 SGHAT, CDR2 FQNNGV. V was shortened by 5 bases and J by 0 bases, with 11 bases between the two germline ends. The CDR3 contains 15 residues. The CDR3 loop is CASSPSTGSYNEQFF. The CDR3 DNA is TGTGCCAGCAGCCCATCTACAGGCTCCTACAATGAGCAGTTCTTC.

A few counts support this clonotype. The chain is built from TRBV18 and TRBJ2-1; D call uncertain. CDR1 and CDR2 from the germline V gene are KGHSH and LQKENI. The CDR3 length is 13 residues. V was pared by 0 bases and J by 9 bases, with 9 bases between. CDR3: CASSPPGWAEQFF. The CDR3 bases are TGTGCCAGCTCACCACCGGGGTGGGCTGAGCAGTTCTTC.

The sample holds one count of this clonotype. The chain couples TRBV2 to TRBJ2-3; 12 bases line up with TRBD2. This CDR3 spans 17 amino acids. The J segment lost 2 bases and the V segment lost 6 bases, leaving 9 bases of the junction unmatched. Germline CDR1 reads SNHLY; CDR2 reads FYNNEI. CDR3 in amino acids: CASRRTSGALLTDTQYF. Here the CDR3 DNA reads TGTGCCAGCAGGAGGACTAGCGGGGCCCTCCTCACAGATACGCAGTATTTT.

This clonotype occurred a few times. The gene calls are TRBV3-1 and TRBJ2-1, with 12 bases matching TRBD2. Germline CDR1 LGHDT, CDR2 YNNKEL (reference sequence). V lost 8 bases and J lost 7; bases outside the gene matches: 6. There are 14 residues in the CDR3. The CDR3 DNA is TGTGCCAGCCGAGGACTAGCGGGGAGGAATGAGCAGTTCTTC. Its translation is CASRGLAGRNEQFF.

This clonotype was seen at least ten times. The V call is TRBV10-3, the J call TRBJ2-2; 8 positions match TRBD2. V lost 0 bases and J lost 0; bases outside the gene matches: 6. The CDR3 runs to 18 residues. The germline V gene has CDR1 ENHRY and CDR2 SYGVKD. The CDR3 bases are TGTGCCATCAGTGAGTCGACAGCGGGGGCCTCGAACACCGGGGAGCTGTTTTTT. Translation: CAISESTAGASNTGELFF.

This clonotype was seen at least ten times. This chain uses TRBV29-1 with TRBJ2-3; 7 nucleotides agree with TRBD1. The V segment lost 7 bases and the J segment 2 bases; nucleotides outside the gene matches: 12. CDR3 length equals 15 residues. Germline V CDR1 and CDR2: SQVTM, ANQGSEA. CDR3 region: CSARLGQGVTDTQYF. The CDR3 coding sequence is TGCAGCGCCAGGCTTGGGCAGGGGGTCACAGATACGCAGTATTTT.

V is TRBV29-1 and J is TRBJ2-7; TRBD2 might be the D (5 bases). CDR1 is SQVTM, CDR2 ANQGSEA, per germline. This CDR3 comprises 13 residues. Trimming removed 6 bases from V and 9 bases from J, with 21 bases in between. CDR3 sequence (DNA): TGCAGCGTGGACTCCGGGTCCCCACGGGGGCAGTACTTC. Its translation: CSVDSGSPRGQYF.

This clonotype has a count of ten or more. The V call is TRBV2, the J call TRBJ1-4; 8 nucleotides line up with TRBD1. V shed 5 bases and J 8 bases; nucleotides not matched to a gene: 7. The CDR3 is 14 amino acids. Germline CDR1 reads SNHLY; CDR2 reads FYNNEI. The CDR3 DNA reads TGTGCCAGCAGTCTCCGGGACAGGAGGGAAAAACTGTTTTTT. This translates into CASSLRDRREKLFF.

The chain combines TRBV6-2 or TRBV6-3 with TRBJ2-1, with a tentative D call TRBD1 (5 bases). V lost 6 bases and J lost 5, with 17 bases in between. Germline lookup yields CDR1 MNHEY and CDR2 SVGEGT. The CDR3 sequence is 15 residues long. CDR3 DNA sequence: TGTGCCAGCAGCTTTGTAGGGGTCCGCCACAATGAGCAGTTCTTC. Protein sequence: CASSFVGVRHNEQFF.

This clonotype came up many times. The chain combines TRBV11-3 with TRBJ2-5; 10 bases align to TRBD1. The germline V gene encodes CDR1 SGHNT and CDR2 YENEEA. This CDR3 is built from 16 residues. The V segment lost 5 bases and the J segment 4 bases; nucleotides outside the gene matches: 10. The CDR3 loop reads CASSPNRGTGAETQYF. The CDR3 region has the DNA TGTGCCAGCAGCCCAAACCGAGGGACAGGGGCAGAGACCCAGTACTTC.

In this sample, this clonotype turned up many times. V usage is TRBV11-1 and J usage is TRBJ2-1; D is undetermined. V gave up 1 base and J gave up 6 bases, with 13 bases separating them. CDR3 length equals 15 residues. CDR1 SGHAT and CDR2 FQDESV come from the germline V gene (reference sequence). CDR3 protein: CASSLGPGRGNEQFF. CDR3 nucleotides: TGTGCCAGCAGCTTAGGCCCCGGGCGAGGCAATGAGCAGTTCTTC.